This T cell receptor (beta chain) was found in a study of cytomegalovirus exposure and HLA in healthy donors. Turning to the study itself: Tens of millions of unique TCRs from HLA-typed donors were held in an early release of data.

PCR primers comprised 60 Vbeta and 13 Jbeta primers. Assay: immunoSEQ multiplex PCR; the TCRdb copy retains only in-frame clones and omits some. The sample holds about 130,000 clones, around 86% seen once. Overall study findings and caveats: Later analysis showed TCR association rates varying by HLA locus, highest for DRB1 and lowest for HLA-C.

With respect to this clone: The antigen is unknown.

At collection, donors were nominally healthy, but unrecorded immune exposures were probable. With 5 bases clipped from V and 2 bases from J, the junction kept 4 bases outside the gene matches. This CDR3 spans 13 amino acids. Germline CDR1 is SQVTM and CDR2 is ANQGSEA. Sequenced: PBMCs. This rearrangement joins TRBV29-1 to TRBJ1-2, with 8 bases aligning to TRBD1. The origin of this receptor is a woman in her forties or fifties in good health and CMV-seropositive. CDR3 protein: CSVPDRENYGYTF. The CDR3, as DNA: TGCAGCGTTCCGGACAGGGAGAACTATGGCTACACCTTC. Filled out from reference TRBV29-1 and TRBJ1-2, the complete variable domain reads SAVISQKPSRDICQRGTSLTIQCQVDSQVTMMFWYRQQPGQSLTLIATANQGSEATYESGFVIDKFPISRPNLTFSTLTVSNMSPEDSSIYLCSVPDRENYGYTFGSGTRLTVV.